One T cell receptor beta chain is described in this entry. This clonotype was observed a handful of times. Its binding antigen is unknown. Base-call qualities are not available, and no considerably larger clone is one nucleotide away. The data originate from a study of T-cell memory formation after mild COVID-19 (dated by TCRdb to the early 2020s). Regarding the complete study: TCR sequence clusters from the two donors were largely donor specific. The cohort comprised two young, previously healthy adult volunteers, one female and one male. T-cell clones expanding and contracting after mild COVID-19 in a couple of donors were tracked by longitudinal TCRalpha and TCRbeta repertoire sequencing.

V loses 8 bases of germline sequence and J loses 3 bases, and the interval between the two ends is 19 bases. Inclusive of the bounding cysteine and phenylalanine, the CDR3 is 15 residues long. This entry keeps only the CDR3 DNA: 45 bases, framed from base 1. The germline V gene (reference sequence) supplies CDR1 MNHEY and CDR2 SMNVEV. Ficoll-Paque density gradient centrifugation was used to isolate PBMCs. The investigation overall reported the following: Contracting CD4+ clones were found mainly in CM and EM memory subsets, while CD8+ clones were enriched in EMRA. Clones that contracted from day 15 to 85 showed balanced CD4/CD8 phenotypes, whereas a second wave of clones that expanded from day 15 to 37 leaned towards CD4+. Only two mild cases were covered in the study, and larger cohorts including severe cases with pre-infection samples were considered necessary. Some responding clones were found in pre-infection memory, which suggests that pre-existing cross-reactive memory T cells took part in the SARS-CoV-2 response. Whether the second-wave clones peaking on day 37 were SARS-CoV-2 specific was not confirmed.

Sequencing relied on an Illumina NovaSeq 6000. TCRalpha and TCRbeta cDNA libraries were constructed by 5'RACE with constant-segment primers, with sample barcodes and unique molecular identifiers being introduced. RNA was extracted from every sample with Trizol reagent. Library amplification was performed in two PCR steps, and a second sample barcode and Illumina TruSeq adapters were introduced in the second step. Libraries were sequenced on an Illumina NovaSeq with 2 x 150 bp paired-end reads. From the authors' description of their analysis: The reads were demultiplexed and collapsed into UMI-guided consensus sequences using migec v1.2.7. With mixcr v2.1.11, UMI consensuses were aligned to TRA and TRB V and J templates and assembled into clonotypes. Expanded or contracted clonotypes were those called significant by both edgeR and NoisET, with noise models trained on biological replicates. For edgeR calls, the cutoffs were a false discovery rate-adjusted p below 0.01 and a log2 fold-change threshold of 1. As an exploratory analysis of dynamics, PCA with hierarchical clustering was applied to max-normalized trajectories of the 1000 most abundant clonotypes. Separately sequenced CD4+ and CD8+ repertoires were used to assign the CD4 or CD8 phenotype of responding clones. TCRdb applied fastp at Q25 and MiXCR to the public reads, then kept only in-frame beta chains. For every CDR3 protein sequence, its rows merge into one entry that carries the most common genes and DNA. The V and J calls reflect TCRdb's pipeline rather than the authors' work. The sample has some 250,000 distinct CDR3 sequences on record, 8% to 9.5% of them singletons. 20% to 25% of the sample belongs to the ten largest clones.

The chain couples TRBV27 to TRBJ1-2, with the D gene too uncertain to name. This TCR derives from a man between 18 and 35 years old who had mild COVID-19 (a few samples of this study predate the infection). The sample titles of this study are shuffled in the database, so cell type and time point are left out; the donor was told from shared clones. Sequencing was carried out using PBMCs or a T cell subset sorted from them (not recorded which). The CDR3 is CASLQFGRGHYGYTF. The DNA sequence is TGTGCCAGCTTACAGTTCGGCCGAGGGCACTATGGCTACACCTTC.